Sequencing of this T cell receptor beta chain was carried out in a study of T-cell reconstitution after alpha-beta-depleted transplantation in children. Study conclusions and caveats: High day-60 TCRbeta diversity in some patients came from surviving recipient T cells and thymic progenitors. At around two months after transplant, the alpha-beta T cells were reportedly derived from several hundred expanded clones that came from non-depleted graft cells. T-cell numbers and diversity, one year after transplant, stemmed largely from T cells that were newly produced.

In regard to this clonotype: Its antigen remains unknown.

Germline-derived CDR1 and CDR2 are SGHRS and YFSETQ. The CDR3 extends over 11 amino acids. The V end was cut by 5 bases, the J end by 4 bases, with 7 bases between. The TCRbeta library incorporated unique molecular identifiers. MiXCR was run by TCRdb on the PCR reads, yielding one entry per CDR3 protein. In the table there are around 800,000 distinct CDR3 sequences, 16% of which are singletons. The origin of this receptor is a male patient younger than 18 who had a stem cell transplant for acute lymphoblastic leukemia, so the T cells may come from the graft donor. The input for sequencing was PBMCs, mostly from graft donor cells, taken 360 days after TCRalphabeta/CD19-depleted stem cell transplant. This chain connects TRBV5-1 to TRBJ2-7, with TRBD2 as a possible D gene (6 bases). CDR3 sequence (DNA): TGCGCCAGCAGACTAGCTTACGAGCAGTACTTC. Translating gives CASRLAYEQYF.